Below, 14 T cell receptor beta chains from the same sample are listed, as sequenced in a study of OX40 agonist ivuxolimab in advanced cancers. Repertoires were generated with immunoSEQ multiplex PCR, while TCRdb's copy carries only in-frame clones and drops some. Among 60,000 to 75,000 clones listed, under 95% were seen once. This specimen consisted of CD4+ or CD8+ T cells sorted from blood, obtained in a trial of the OX40 agonist ivuxolimab. These receptors came from an adult with an advanced solid tumor such as melanoma, head and neck, liver or kidney cancer.

This chain joins TRBV5-1 and TRBJ2-5; D not resolved. This CDR3 spans 11 amino acids. In germline, CDR1 is SGHRS, CDR2 YFSETQ. Between the trimmed V and J ends, which lost 3 bases and 0 bases, there was a span of 0 bases. The CDR3 is CASSYQETQYF. The CDR3 region has the DNA TGCGCCAGCAGCTACCAAGAGACCCAGTACTTC.

Comments on this clone: Within the sample, other DNA sequences also encode this same CDR3. The CDR3 loop is CAWSLPNQPQHF. The CDR3, as DNA: TGTGCCTGGAGTCTCCCCAATCAGCCCCAGCATTTT. The chain employs TRBV30 and TRBJ1-5; D call uncertain. Trimming took 2 bases from V and 3 from J, leaving 5 bases between them. Per the germline V gene, CDR1 is GTSNPN and CDR2 is SVGIG (reference sequence). The length of the CDR3 is 12 residues.

The chain uses TRBV9 and TRBJ2-5; D is ambiguous. CDR3 length: 16 amino acids. The V end lost 7 bases, the J end lost 2 bases, and 21 bases lay between the germline ends. The germline V gene has CDR1 SGDLS and CDR2 YYNGEE. CDR3 nucleotides: TGTGCCAGCTCAATTTCCACGGCGCCGCCGCAAGAGACCCAGTACTTC. Its translation: CASSISTAPPQETQYF.

This clone appeared a few times. V and J are TRBV11-2 and TRBJ1-6; tentative D call: TRBD1 (6 bases). V was clipped by 8 bases and J by 8 bases, with 13 bases between them. CDR3 length: 13 amino acids. Germline loops: CDR1 SGHAT, CDR2 FQNNGV. In DNA, the CDR3 is TGTGCCAGCGGGGGGGCGGGATATTCACCCCTCCACTTT. Translated: CASGGAGYSPLHF. The full variable domain, with the rest looked up from reference TRBV11-2 and TRBJ1-6, is EAGVAQSPRYKIIEKRQSVAFWCNPISGHATLYWYQQILGQGPKLLIQFQNNGVVDDSQLPKDRFSAERLKGVDSTLKIQPAKLEDSAVYLCASGGAGYSPLHFGNGTRLTVT.

V is TRBV30 and J is TRBJ1-1, with 9 bases aligning to TRBD1. The trim removed 2 bases at V and 4 bases at J, leaving 2 bases unmatched. The CDR3 has 13 residues. The germline V gene has CDR1 GTSNPN and CDR2 SVGIG (reference sequence). Here the CDR3 DNA reads TGTGCCTGGAGTCGACAGGGGGGCACTGAAGCTTTCTTT. Its protein product is CAWSRQGGTEAFF.

This clone was seen only once. V usage is TRBV7-2 and J usage is TRBJ2-7; D call uncertain. The CDR3 is 15 amino acids. Germline V CDR1 and CDR2: SGHTA, FQGNSA. V lost 1 base and J 4 bases, leaving 14 bases between the germline ends. The CDR3 DNA reads as TGTGCCAGCAGCTTAGATTTGCTAGGAGTGTACGAGCAGTACTTC. It codes for CASSLDLLGVYEQYF.

The CDR3 protein is CASSYRPRGTEAFF. DNA of the CDR3: TGTGCCAGCAGCTACCGCCCCCGGGGCACTGAAGCTTTCTTT. The chain combines TRBV6-5 with TRBJ1-1; D is unclear. V shed 6 bases and J shed 4 bases, with 15 bases lying between them. The V gene's germline CDR1 is MNHEY and CDR2 SVGAGI. The CDR3 loop spans 14 amino acids.

The rearrangement joins TRBV5-4 to TRBJ1-1; possible D gene TRBD1, 6 bases. CDR3 length equals 13 residues. Trimming left V 3 bases short and J 4 bases short, with 10 bases between. Germline V lookup: CDR1 SGHNT, CDR2 YYREEE (reference sequence). The DNA for the CDR3 is TGTGCCAGCAGCTACGGACAGCTCACTGAAGCTTTCTTT. It yields the protein CASSYGQLTEAFF.

The chain is built from TRBV5-4 and TRBJ1-2; D is undetermined. Germline-derived CDR1 and CDR2 are SGHNT and YYREEE (reference sequence). Trimming took 4 bases from V and 4 from J, leaving 11 bases between them. The CDR3 totals 13 residues. The CDR3 coding sequence is TGTGCCAGCAGCGCCAGGAGTGTCTATGGCTACACCTTC. The encoded protein is CASSARSVYGYTF.

J is TRBJ2-3 and V is TRBV29-1; 10 bases line up with TRBD2. The CDR3 loop spans 13 amino acids. Germline loops: CDR1 SQVTM, CDR2 ANQGSEA. Trimming at V came to 6 bases and at J to 5 bases, leaving 5 bases not matched to a gene. CDR3 amino acids: CSVGLAVGDTQYF. The CDR3 bases are TGCAGCGTAGGACTAGCGGTAGGAGATACGCAGTATTTT.

This clone was picked up one time. The CDR3 is CAISGGTGLLHTQYF. The CDR3 bases are TGTGCCATCTCGGGGGGGACAGGGTTGCTACATACGCAGTATTTT. This chain joins TRBV10-3 and TRBJ2-3; D might be TRBD1 (9 bases). The CDR3 spans 15 residues. The germline V and J ends were trimmed by 8 bases and 7 bases, with 22 bases remaining between them. From germline, CDR1 is ENHRY and CDR2 SYGVKD.

This clone was observed once. This chain connects TRBV10-2 to TRBJ2-3, with D possibly TRBD2 on 6 matching bases. The germline gives CDR1 WSHSY, CDR2 SAAADI. There are 15 residues in the CDR3. V lost 6 bases to trimming and J lost 2 bases, with 15 bases between them. CDR3 loop: CASREGPSYTDTQYF. CDR3 in DNA: TGCGCCAGCAGGGAGGGGCCCTCTTACACAGATACGCAGTATTTT.

V gene TRBV19 combines with J gene TRBJ2-2; D is unresolved. The CDR3 is 13 amino acids. Between the trimmed V and J ends, which lost 7 bases and 6 bases, there was a span of 12 bases. Germline V gives CDR1 LNHDA, CDR2 SQIVND (reference sequence). CDR3: CASTRDLAGELFF. The CDR3 DNA sequence: TGTGCCAGTACTCGTGACTTGGCCGGGGAGCTGTTTTTT. The full variable domain, its missing parts supplied by reference TRBV19 and TRBJ2-2, is DGGITQSPKYLFRKEGQNVTLSCEQNLNHDAMYWYRQDPGQGLRLIYYSQIVNDFQKGDIAEGYSVSREKKESFPLTVTSAQKNPTAFYLCASTRDLAGELFFGEGSRLTVL.

The chain is built from TRBV7-6 and TRBJ2-7; D is undetermined. Trimming took off 5 bases at V and 5 bases at J, with 7 bases between the two ends. The CDR3 length is 11 residues. CDR1 SGHVS and CDR2 FNYEAQ come from the germline V gene. The CDR3 spells CASSLENEQYF. The CDR3 DNA sequence: TGTGCCAGCAGCCTTGAGAACGAGCAGTACTTC.